This T cell receptor (delta chain) stems from a study of gamma-delta chains in newborns, infants, children. The overall study: Innate gammadelta T cells reportedly expand polyclonally right after birth, driven by microbial exposure, per the title.

TCRdb re-called the reads using CATT. The data contain more than 3,500 delta-chain clones, 6.2% of them seen just once; the ten biggest clones take up about a sixth. This clone is classed as medium-sized (0.01 to 0.1%). One base away lies a much larger clone, so this may be a sequencing read error. The germline V gene encodes CDR1 GEAIGNYY and CDR2 EKD. Deletions cut 0 bases from V and 0 bases from J, with 8 bases between. CDR3 length: 17 residues. The sequencing sample was made of blood. The TCR originated in a child who was a newborn, infant or young child, either healthy, febrile or measles-vaccinated (not recorded which). The chain has TRDV2 and TRDJ3; maybe TRDD3 (6 bases). CDR3 in DNA: TGTGCCTGTGACACCATACTGGGCTCCTGGGACACCCGACAGATGTTTTTC. This encodes CACDTILGSWDTRQMFF.